The clone carrying this T cell receptor beta chain was observed at least ten times. Time point indicated: persistent/refractory GD, antithyroid drugs over 5 years with positive TRAb. After RNA was extracted from PBMCs, the TCR library was made from it. This entry belongs to a study of regulatory T cells in long-lasting Graves disease. The TCR beta library used iRepertoire HTBI primers with Arm-PCR amplification of CDR3. TCRdb called the multiplex PCR reads again in MiXCR, with one record for every CDR3 protein. The table includes approximately 400,000 distinct CDR3 sequences, 20% detected once. The sample consisted of peripheral blood mononuclear cells (PBMCs), taken when the disease was refractory, from a patient treated with antithyroid drugs. The clonotype comes from a female donor with Graves disease.

The CDR3 is CASSSPGQGGNTIYF. CDR3 sequence (DNA): TGTGCCAGCAGTTCTCCGGGACAGGGGGGAAACACCATATATTTT. The chain uses TRBV28 and TRBJ1-3, with TRBD1 matching over 10 bases. Trimming took 4 bases from V and 4 from J; bases not matched to a gene: 4. From germline, CDR1 is MDHEN and CDR2 SYDVKM. The CDR3 consists of 15 residues. The full variable domain, in which reference TRBV28 and TRBJ1-3 provide the parts outside the CDR3, is DVKVTQSSRYLVKRTGEKVFLECVQDMDHENMFWYRQDPGLGLRLIYFSYDVKMKEKGDIPEGYSVSREKKERFSLILESASTNQTSMYLCASSSPGQGGNTIYFGEGSWLTVV.